The 20 T cell receptor beta chains below come from one sample, sequenced in a study of blood T cell repertoires in COVID-19. The table came from immunoSEQ multiplex PCR; TCRdb's copy has only in-frame clones and leaves some out. This table has 95,000 or so clones, under 90% appearing once. Sequencing used peripheral blood. The receptors were gathered from a woman in her 70s with acute or convalescent COVID-19.

This CDR3 reads CASSLLSGSTYEQYF. As DNA, the CDR3 is TGCGCCAGCAGCTTACTTAGCGGGAGTACCTACGAGCAGTACTTC. The chain combines TRBV5-1 with TRBJ2-7; 9 positions match TRBD2. Losses at the gene ends were 2 bases for V and 2 bases for J; bases not matched to a gene: 5. Looked up from germline, CDR1 is SGHRS and CDR2 is YFSETQ. The CDR3 length is 15 residues. Complete variable domain (other parts from reference TRBV5-1 and TRBJ2-7): KAGVTQTPRYLIKTRGQQVTLSCSPISGHRSVSWYQQTPGQGLQFLFEYFSETQRNKGNFPGRFSGRQFSNSRSEMNVSTLELGDSALYLCASSLLSGSTYEQYFGPGTRLTVT.

This clone was picked up a small number of times. The chain is built from TRBV28 and TRBJ2-7; 9 nucleotides align to TRBD2. Germline V gene sequence: CDR1 MDHEN, CDR2 SYDVKM. This CDR3 is 15 amino acids long. V gave up 4 bases and J gave up 2 bases; unmatched junction bases: 6. The CDR3 DNA is TGTGCCAGCAGTTCCCCTAGCGGGACAACCTACGAGCAGTACTTC. Translation: CASSSPSGTTYEQYF.

V and J are TRBV2 and TRBJ1-2; possible D gene TRBD1, 5 bases. Germline-derived CDR1 and CDR2 are SNHLY and FYNNEI. V gave up 6 bases and J gave up 1 base, with 6 bases separating them. The CDR3 contains 12 residues. The CDR3 sequence: CASSQGNYGYTF. Here the CDR3 DNA reads TGTGCCAGCAGCCAGGGTAACTATGGCTACACCTTC. Combining the CDR3 with reference TRBV2 and TRBJ1-2 gives the whole variable domain EPEVTQTPSHQVTQMGQEVILRCVPISNHLYFYWYRQILGQKVEFLVSFYNNEISEKSEIFDDQFSVERPDGSNFTLKIRSTKLEDSAMYFCASSQGNYGYTFGSGTRLTVV.

The rearrangement uses TRBV11-2 and TRBJ2-3; 9 nucleotides align to TRBD2. The CDR3 has 16 residues. Germline V gene data show CDR1 as SGHAT and CDR2 as FQNNGV. The J segment lost 4 bases and the V segment lost 2 bases, leaving 7 bases of the junction unmatched. In DNA, the CDR3 is TGTGCCAGCAGCTTACGAGCGGGGGGCAGGGCAGATACGCAGTATTTT. It is translated as CASSLRAGGRADTQYF.

The gene calls are TRBV19 and TRBJ1-3, with 7 bases aligning to TRBD1. Germline CDR1 reads LNHDA; CDR2 reads SQIVND (reference sequence). With V trimmed by 6 bases and J by 1 base, 15 bases remained unmatched. The CDR3 consists of 18 residues. The CDR3 reads CASSRTGPSSTSGNTIYF. CDR3 nucleotide sequence: TGTGCCAGTAGCCGGACAGGCCCATCATCCACTTCTGGAAACACCATATATTTT.

The chain uses TRBV7-2 and TRBJ1-6; unclear D gene. V lost 3 bases, J lost 11 bases, and 14 bases lay in between. This CDR3 is built from 14 residues. The germline V gene encodes CDR1 SGHTA and CDR2 FQGNSA. The CDR3 DNA follows: TGTGCCAGCAGCTTGGGTAGGGAGGGTGCACCCCTCCACTTT. Translating it yields CASSLGREGAPLHF. The entire variable domain, with the rest obtained from reference TRBV7-2 and TRBJ1-6, is as follows: GAGVSQSPSNKVTEKGKDVELRCDPISGHTALYWYRQSLGQGLEFLIYFQGNSAPDKSGLPSDRFSAERTGGSVSTLTIQRTQQEDSAVYLCASSLGREGAPLHFGNGTRLTVT.

The chain couples TRBV3-1 (or the pseudogene TRBV3-2) to TRBJ2-7, with 9 bases that match TRBD2. The V gene's germline CDR1 is LGHDT and CDR2 YNNKEL (reference sequence). Trimming took 0 bases from V and 7 from J; bases not matched to a gene: 7. CDR3 length: 15 residues. CDR3 sequence reads: CASSQESGRIWEQYF. CDR3 sequence (DNA): TGTGCCAGCAGCCAAGAGAGCGGGAGGATTTGGGAGCAGTACTTC.

The V and J genes are TRBV6-1 and TRBJ2-5; TRBD2 is a possible D gene (6 bases). This CDR3 comprises 17 residues. V gave up 3 bases and J gave up 4 bases, with 21 bases separating them. Looked up from germline, CDR1 is MNHNS and CDR2 is SASEGT. In DNA form, the CDR3 reads TGTGCCAGCAGTGACGGAGGCAGGGAGGATTTTAGAGAGACCCAGTACTTC. This translates into CASSDGGREDFRETQYF.

The rearrangement joins TRBV19 to TRBJ2-1; 9 bases match TRBD2. The V gene's germline CDR1 is LNHDA and CDR2 SQIVND (reference sequence). The CDR3 has 15 residues. With 3 bases clipped from V and 7 bases from J, the junction kept 7 bases outside the gene matches. CDR3 loop: CASSIWAGGPNEQFF. DNA for the CDR3: TGTGCCAGTAGTATCTGGGCGGGAGGGCCAAATGAGCAGTTCTTC.

In its sample, this clone was seen a few times. The V gene is TRBV30, the J gene TRBJ2-7; D might be TRBD1 (6 bases). CDR1 is GTSNPN, CDR2 SVGIG, per germline (reference sequence). This CDR3 is 14 amino acids long. V lost 0 bases and J 0 bases, leaving 9 bases between the germline ends. CDR3 bases: TGTGCCTGGAGTGTACGGACAGCCTCCTACGAGCAGTACTTC. This gives the protein CAWSVRTASYEQYF.

This clone was observed a single time. The V and J genes are TRBV5-1 and TRBJ2-7, with D possibly TRBD2 on 5 matching bases. V was cut by 2 bases and J by 3 bases, with 6 bases left in between. CDR3 size: 12 residues. Looked up from germline, CDR1 is SGHRS and CDR2 is YFSETQ. CDR3 DNA: TGCGCCAGCAGCTTCGGGGACTACGAGCAGTACTTC. Amino acid sequence: CASSFGDYEQYF.

The V and J genes are TRBV5-1 and TRBJ2-3; TRBD2 matches at 7 bases. The CDR3 is 15 amino acids. Looked up from germline, CDR1 is SGHRS and CDR2 is YFSETQ. The V segment lost 0 bases and the J segment 2 bases; nucleotides outside the gene matches: 3. The CDR3 loop reads CASSLGGRATDTQYF. In nucleotides, the CDR3 is TGCGCCAGCAGCTTGGGTGGGAGGGCCACAGATACGCAGTATTTT.

This chain connects TRBV18 to TRBJ1-4; tentative D call: TRBD1 (6 bases). Germline V gene lookup returns CDR1 KGHSH and CDR2 LQKENI. V lost 6 bases and J 8 bases, leaving 16 bases between the germline ends. CDR3 size: 14 residues. The CDR3 coding sequence is TGTGCCAGCTCCAGATCCGGGGGGCAGGAAAAACTGTTTTTT. Its translation is CASSRSGGQEKLFF.

V usage is TRBV29-1 and J usage is TRBJ2-1, with D possibly being TRBD2 (6 bases). Germline CDR1 is SQVTM and CDR2 is ANQGSEA. Trimming left V 3 bases short and J 7 bases short, with 16 bases between. The CDR3 extends over 14 amino acids. The CDR3 nucleotides are TGCAGCGTTGATGGAGGGCTCCTTTTAAATGAGCAGTTCTTC. Protein product: CSVDGGLLLNEQFF.

V and J are TRBV28 and TRBJ1-2, with 9 bases aligning to TRBD1. CDR3 length equals 14 residues. Germline trimming cut 8 bases from V and 8 bases from J; bases unmatched to any gene: 12. Germline V gives CDR1 MDHEN, CDR2 SYDVKM. The CDR3 is CASQGGTGYRGYTF. As DNA, the CDR3 is TGTGCCAGCCAAGGAGGGACAGGGTATCGCGGCTACACCTTC.

This clone was observed once. The chain joins TRBV3-1 (or the pseudogene TRBV3-2) to TRBJ1-2; 9 bases match TRBD1. The V gene's germline CDR1 is LGHDT and CDR2 YNNKEL (reference sequence). V shed 0 bases, J shed 4 bases, and the junction held 6 bases outside the gene matches. This CDR3 comprises 16 residues. CDR3 residues: CASSQDSTGGRYGYTF. CDR3 nucleotide sequence: TGTGCCAGCAGCCAAGATAGTACAGGGGGCCGCTATGGCTACACCTTC.

The chain is built from TRBV19 and TRBJ1-3; 7 nucleotides agree with TRBD1. V was pared by 9 bases and J by 3 bases, with 8 bases of the junction left unmatched. Germline V CDR1 and CDR2: LNHDA, SQIVND (reference sequence). The CDR3 runs 14 residues. The CDR3 coding sequence is TGTGCCAGCAATACAGGGGATATTGGAAACACCATATATTTT. Encoded protein: CASNTGDIGNTIYF.

This chain links TRBV10-1 with TRBJ1-4; D gene uncertain. This CDR3 has 13 residues. The V end lost 5 bases, the J end lost 7 bases, and 11 bases lay between the germline ends. Germline-derived CDR1 and CDR2 are WNHNN and SYGVQD (reference sequence). The CDR3 here is CASSRSLGEKLFF. CDR3 nucleotides: TGCGCCAGCAGTCGGTCCCTAGGTGAAAAACTGTTTTTT.

This clone was picked up a small number of times. The V gene is TRBV6-5, the J gene TRBJ1-5; maybe TRBD1 (5 bases). CDR1 and CDR2 from the germline V gene are MNHEY and SVGAGI. V shed 6 bases and J shed 3 bases, with 12 bases lying between them. The CDR3 length is 14 residues. CDR3 sequence reads: CASSIGHANQPQHF. The CDR3 coding sequence is TGTGCCAGCAGCATAGGACACGCCAATCAGCCCCAGCATTTT.

The rearrangement joins TRBV4-1 to TRBJ2-3, with D possibly TRBD2 on 6 matching bases. The CDR3 length is 17 residues. V was pared by 0 bases and J by 0 bases, with 13 bases between. Germline V gene data show CDR1 as MGHRA and CDR2 as YSYEKL. The DNA for the CDR3 is TGCGCCAGCAGCCAAGAGTCCCTGCTAGCGAGCACAGATACGCAGTATTTT. Its translation: CASSQESLLASTDTQYF.